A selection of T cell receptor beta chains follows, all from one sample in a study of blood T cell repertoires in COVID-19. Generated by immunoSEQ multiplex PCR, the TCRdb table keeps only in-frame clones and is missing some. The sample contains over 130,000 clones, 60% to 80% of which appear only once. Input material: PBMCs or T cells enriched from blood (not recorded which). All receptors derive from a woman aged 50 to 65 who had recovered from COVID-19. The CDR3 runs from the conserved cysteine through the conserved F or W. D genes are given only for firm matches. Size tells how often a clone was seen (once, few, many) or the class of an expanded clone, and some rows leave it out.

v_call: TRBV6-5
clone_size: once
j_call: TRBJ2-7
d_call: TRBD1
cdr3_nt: TGTGCCAGCAGAAGGGACAGGGACTACGAGCAGTACTTC
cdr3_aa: CASRRDRDYEQYF

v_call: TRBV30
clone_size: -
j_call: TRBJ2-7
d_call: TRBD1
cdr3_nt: TGTGCCTGGAACGGACAGGGGGCTATCGAGCAGTACTTC
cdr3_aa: CAWNGQGAIEQYF

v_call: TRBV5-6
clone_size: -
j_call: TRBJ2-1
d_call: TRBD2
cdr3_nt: TGTGCCAGCAGCTATCCGGGAGATAGCGGGGGCCTATACAATGAGCAGTTCTTC
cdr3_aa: CASSYPGDSGGLYNEQFF

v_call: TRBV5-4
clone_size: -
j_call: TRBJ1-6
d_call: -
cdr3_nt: TGTGCCAGCAGCTTGGCCGCAGGGCCCAATTCACCCCTCCACTTT
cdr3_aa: CASSLAAGPNSPLHF

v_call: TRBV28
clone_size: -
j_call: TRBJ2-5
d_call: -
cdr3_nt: TGTGCCAGCAGTCCAGTACGACAGGTACAAGAGACCCAGTACTTC
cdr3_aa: CASSPVRQVQETQYF

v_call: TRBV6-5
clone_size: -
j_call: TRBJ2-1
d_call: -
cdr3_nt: TGTGCCAGCCGCCTAGGGAGTGAGCAGTTCTTC
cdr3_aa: CASRLGSEQFF

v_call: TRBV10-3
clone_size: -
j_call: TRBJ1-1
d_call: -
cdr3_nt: TGTGCCATCAGTGGGACAGTGAACACTGAAGCTTTCTTT
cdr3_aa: CAISGTVNTEAFF

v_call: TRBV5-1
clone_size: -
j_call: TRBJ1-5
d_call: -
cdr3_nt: TGCGCCAGCAGCTCGACAGGCTTCGGGGAGCCCCAGCATTTT
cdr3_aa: CASSSTGFGEPQHF

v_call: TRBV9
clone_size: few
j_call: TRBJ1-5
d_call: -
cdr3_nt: TGTGCCAGCAGCCCCGATGGGAGGGGCAATCAGCCCCAGCATTTT
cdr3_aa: CASSPDGRGNQPQHF

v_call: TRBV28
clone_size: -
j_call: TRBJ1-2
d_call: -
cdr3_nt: TGTGCCAGCAGTTTTTTTGGGGACTCATATGGCTACACCTTC
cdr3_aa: CASSFFGDSYGYTF

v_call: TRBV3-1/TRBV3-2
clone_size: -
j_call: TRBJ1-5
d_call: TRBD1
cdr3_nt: TGTGCCAGCAGCCTTGGACAGGGGGGCAATCAGCCCCAGCATTTT
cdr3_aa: CASSLGQGGNQPQHF

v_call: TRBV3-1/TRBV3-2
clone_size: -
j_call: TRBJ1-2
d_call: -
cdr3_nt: TGTGCCAGCAGCCGAGTTAACCCCGGGTCCCTCTATGGCTACACCTTC
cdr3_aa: CASSRVNPGSLYGYTF

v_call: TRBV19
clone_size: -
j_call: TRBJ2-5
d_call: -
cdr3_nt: TGTGCCAGTAGGCCTAGCTCGGTCTTCCAAGAGACCCAGTACTTC
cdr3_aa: CASRPSSVFQETQYF

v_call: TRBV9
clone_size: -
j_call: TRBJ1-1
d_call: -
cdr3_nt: TGTGCCAGCAGCCACCGACGGGGGGCGCCGGAAGGCACTGAAGCTTTCTTT
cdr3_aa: CASSHRRGAPEGTEAFF

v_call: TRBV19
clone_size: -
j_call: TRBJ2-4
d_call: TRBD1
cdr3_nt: TGTGCCAGTAGTAAGACAGGGAACAACATTCAGTACTTC
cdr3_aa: CASSKTGNNIQYF

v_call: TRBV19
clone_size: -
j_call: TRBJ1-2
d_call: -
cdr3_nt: TGTGCCAGTAGTTACAGGGTCGGCTACACCTTC
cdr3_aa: CASSYRVGYTF

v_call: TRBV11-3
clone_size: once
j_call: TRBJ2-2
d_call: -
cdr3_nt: TGTGCCAGCAGCTTAGAGGGGGCGACGTACGGGGAGCTGTTTTTT
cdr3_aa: CASSLEGATYGELFF

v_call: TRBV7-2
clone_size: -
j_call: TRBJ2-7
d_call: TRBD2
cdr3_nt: TGTGCCAGCAGCCAACGGACTAGCGGTGAGGGCGAGCAGTACTTC
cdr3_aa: CASSQRTSGEGEQYF

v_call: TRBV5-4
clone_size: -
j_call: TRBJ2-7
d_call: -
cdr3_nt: TGTGCCAGCAGCTTCCGGGACATGCCGTACGAGCAGTACTTC
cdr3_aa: CASSFRDMPYEQYF

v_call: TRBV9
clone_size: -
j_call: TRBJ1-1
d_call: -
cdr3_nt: TGTGCCAGCAGCCGTTATGTAGGGCCGGGAAGAGGGAACACTGAAGCTTTCTTT
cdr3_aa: CASSRYVGPGRGNTEAFF

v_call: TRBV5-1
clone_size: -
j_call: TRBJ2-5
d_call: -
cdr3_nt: TGCGCCAGCAGCTTGTTCGGGACAGAGCTGGGGAGGAACCAAGAGACCCAGTACTTC
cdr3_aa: CASSLFGTELGRNQETQYF

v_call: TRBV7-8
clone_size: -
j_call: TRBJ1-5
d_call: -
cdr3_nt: TGTGCCAGCAGCTTAGTACAGATCAATCAGCCCCAGCATTTT
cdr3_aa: CASSLVQINQPQHF

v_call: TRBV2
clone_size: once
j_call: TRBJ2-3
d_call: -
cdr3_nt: TGTGCCAGCAGTGAAGCGGGGACTCAACCCACAGATACGCAGTATTTT
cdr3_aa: CASSEAGTQPTDTQYF

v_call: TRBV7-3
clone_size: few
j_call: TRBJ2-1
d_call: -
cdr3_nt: TGTGCCAGCAGCTTAAGTTTTGGGGGCTACTACAATGAGCAGTTCTTC
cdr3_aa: CASSLSFGGYYNEQFF

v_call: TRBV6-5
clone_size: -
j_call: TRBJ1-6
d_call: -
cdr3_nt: TGTGCCAGCAGTCCTCGCCTCGGGAATTCACCCCTCCACTTT
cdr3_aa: CASSPRLGNSPLHF

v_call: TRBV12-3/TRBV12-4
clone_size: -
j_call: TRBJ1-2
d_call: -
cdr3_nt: TGTGCCAGCAAGCTTACAGGACCCTATGGCTACACCTTC
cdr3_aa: CASKLTGPYGYTF

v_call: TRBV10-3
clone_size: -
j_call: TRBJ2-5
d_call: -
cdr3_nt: TGTGCCATCAGTGAAAGGCGGGGTGCACAAGAGACCCAGTACTTC
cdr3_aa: CAISERRGAQETQYF

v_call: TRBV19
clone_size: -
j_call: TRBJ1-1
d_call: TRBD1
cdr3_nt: TGTGCCAGTAGATCGGGACAGGGCCGCACTGAAGCTTTCTTT
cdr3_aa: CASRSGQGRTEAFF

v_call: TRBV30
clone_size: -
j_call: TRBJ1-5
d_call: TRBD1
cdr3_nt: TGTGCCTTCGCGGACAGGGCGGATCAGCCCCAGCATTTT
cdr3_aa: CAFADRADQPQHF

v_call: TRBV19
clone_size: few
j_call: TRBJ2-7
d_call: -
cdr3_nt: TGTGCCAGTAGTGGACAGAAATCCTACGAGCAGTACTTC
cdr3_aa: CASSGQKSYEQYF

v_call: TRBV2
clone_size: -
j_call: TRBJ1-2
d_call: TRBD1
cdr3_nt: TGTGCCAGCATCCAAATGACAGGGTTGTATGGCTACACCTTC
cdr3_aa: CASIQMTGLYGYTF

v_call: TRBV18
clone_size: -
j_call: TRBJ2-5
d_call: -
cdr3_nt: TGTGCCAGCTCACCTGTGGCAGGGGTCCCAGAGACCCAGTACTTC
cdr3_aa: CASSPVAGVPETQYF

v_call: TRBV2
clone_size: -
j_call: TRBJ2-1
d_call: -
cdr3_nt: TGTGCCAGTACTCCTCTTCCAGGACAAGATGAGCAGTTCTTC
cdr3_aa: CASTPLPGQDEQFF

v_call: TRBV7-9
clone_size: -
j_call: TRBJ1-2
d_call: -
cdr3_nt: TGTGCCAGCAGCTTAGAAGGAACAGCGGCTAACTATGGCTACACCTTC
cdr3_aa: CASSLEGTAANYGYTF

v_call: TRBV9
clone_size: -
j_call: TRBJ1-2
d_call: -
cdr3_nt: TGTGCCAGCAGCGTACCCTCGAGGTATGGCTACACCTTC
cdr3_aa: CASSVPSRYGYTF

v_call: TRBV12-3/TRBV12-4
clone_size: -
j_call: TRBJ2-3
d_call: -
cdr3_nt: TGTGCCAGCAGCCGGCGGCTCGATACGCAGTATTTT
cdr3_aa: CASSRRLDTQYF

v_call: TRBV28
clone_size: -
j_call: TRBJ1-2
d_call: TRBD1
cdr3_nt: TGTGCCAGCAGGTGGGACAGGGGCTATGGCTACACCTTC
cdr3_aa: CASRWDRGYGYTF